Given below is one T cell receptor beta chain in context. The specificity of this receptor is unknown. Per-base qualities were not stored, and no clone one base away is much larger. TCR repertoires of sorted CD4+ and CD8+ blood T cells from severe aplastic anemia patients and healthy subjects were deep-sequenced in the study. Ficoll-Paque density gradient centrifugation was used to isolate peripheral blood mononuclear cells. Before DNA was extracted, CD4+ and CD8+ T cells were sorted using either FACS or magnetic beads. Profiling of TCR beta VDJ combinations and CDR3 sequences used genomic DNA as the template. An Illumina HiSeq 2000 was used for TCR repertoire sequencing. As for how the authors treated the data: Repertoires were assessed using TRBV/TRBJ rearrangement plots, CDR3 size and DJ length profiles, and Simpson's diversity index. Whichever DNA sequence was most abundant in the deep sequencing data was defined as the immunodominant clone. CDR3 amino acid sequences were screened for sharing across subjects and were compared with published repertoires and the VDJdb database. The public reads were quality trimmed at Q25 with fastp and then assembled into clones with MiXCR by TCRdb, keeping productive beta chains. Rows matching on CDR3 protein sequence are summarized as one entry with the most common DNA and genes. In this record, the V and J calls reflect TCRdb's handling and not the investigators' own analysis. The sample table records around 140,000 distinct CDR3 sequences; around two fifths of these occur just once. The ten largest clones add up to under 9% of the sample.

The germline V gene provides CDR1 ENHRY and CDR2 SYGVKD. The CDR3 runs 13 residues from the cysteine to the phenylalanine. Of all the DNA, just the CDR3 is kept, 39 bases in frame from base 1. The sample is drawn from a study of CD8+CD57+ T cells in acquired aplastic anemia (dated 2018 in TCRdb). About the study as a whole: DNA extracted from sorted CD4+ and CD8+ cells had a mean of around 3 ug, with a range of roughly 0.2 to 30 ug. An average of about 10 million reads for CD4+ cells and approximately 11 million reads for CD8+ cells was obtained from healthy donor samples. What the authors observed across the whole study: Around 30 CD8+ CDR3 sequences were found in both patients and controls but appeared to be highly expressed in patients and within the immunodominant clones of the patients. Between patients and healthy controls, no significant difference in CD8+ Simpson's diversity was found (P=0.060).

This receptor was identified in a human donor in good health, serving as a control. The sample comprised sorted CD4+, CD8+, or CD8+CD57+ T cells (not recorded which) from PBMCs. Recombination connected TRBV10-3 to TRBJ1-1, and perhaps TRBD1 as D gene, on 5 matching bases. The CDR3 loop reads CTSSRPGGTEAFF. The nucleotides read TGTACCAGCAGCCGTCCGGGGGGGACTGAAGCTTTCTTT.